The 30 T cell receptor beta chains presented below share a single source sample, sequenced in a study of cytomegalovirus exposure and HLA in healthy donors. Assay used: immunoSEQ multiplex PCR; TCRdb lists only in-frame clones, some missing. The data show over 250,000 clones, approximately 83% seen once. The material sequenced was PBMCs. The receptors originated from a woman aged 18-29 years in good health and CMV-seronegative.

This chain uses TRBV5-4 with TRBJ2-5; TRBD2 aligns across 8 bases. Trimming removed 1 base from V and 5 bases from J; junction bases left unmatched: 4. The germline CDR1 and CDR2 sequences are SGHNT and YYREEE (reference sequence). The CDR3 runs to 14 residues. CDR3 nucleotide sequence: TGTGCCAGCAGCTTGCGGGGGGGTGCGGAGACCCAGTACTTC. It encodes CASSLRGGAETQYF.

The J gene is TRBJ2-2, the V gene TRBV5-1; TRBD1 matches 10 bases. The CDR3 runs 15 residues. The germline V gene has CDR1 SGHRS and CDR2 YFSETQ. With 5 bases clipped from V and 4 bases from J, the junction kept 5 bases outside the gene matches. The CDR3 DNA is TGCGCCAGCAGTCTGGACAGGGGGTCCACCGGGGAGCTGTTTTTT. This encodes CASSLDRGSTGELFF.

This clone has just one count. The chain couples TRBV7-6 to TRBJ1-5, with D maybe TRBD1 (5 bases). CDR1 is SGHVS, CDR2 FNYEAQ, per germline. CDR3 length equals 15 residues. V lost 3 bases, J lost 6 bases, and 15 bases lay in between. The CDR3 DNA sequence: TGTGCCAGCAGCTTGACAGACGGGCGAGCTCAGCCCCAGCATTTT. Translating it yields CASSLTDGRAQPQHF.

The V and J genes are TRBV29-1 and TRBJ1-2, with D possibly being TRBD1 (5 bases). The CDR3 consists of 14 residues. Trimming removed 6 bases at V and 2 bases at J, with 16 bases between. Germline assignment: CDR1 SQVTM and CDR2 ANQGSEA. CDR3 sequence reads: CSVDKDSVNYGYTF. The DNA for the CDR3 is TGCAGCGTCGACAAAGACAGCGTAAACTATGGCTACACCTTC.

The chain joins TRBV4-1 to TRBJ2-7; the match to TRBD1 covers 7 bases. The CDR3 covers 15 residues. Germline lookup yields CDR1 MGHRA and CDR2 YSYEKL. V gave up 4 bases and J gave up 6 bases; unmatched junction bases: 12. In DNA form, the CDR3 reads TGCGCCAGCAGCCCCGTAACAGGGGCCCGGGGCGAGCAGTACTTC. Amino acid sequence: CASSPVTGARGEQYF.

The chain joins TRBV6-5 to TRBJ1-1; D gene unclear. CDR1 is MNHEY and CDR2 is SVGAGI in the germline V gene. The ends were cut back, 2 bases at V and 1 base at J, with 14 bases in the middle. CDR3 size: 16 residues. CDR3 loop: CASSYGRLIGNTEAFF. CDR3 bases: TGTGCCAGCAGTTACGGTCGGTTAATCGGGAACACTGAAGCTTTCTTT.

The chain is built from TRBV6-5 and TRBJ1-2, with 10 positions matching TRBD1. V shed 8 bases, J shed 1 base, and the junction held 7 bases outside the gene matches. Germline CDR1 and CDR2: MNHEY and SVGAGI. CDR3 length equals 15 residues. The CDR3 sequence is CASGRTGGINYGYTF. The CDR3 coding sequence is TGTGCCAGCGGCAGGACAGGGGGGATTAACTATGGCTACACCTTC.

The rearrangement links TRBV27 to TRBJ2-5; D unresolved. Germline CDR1 reads MNHEY; CDR2 reads SMNVEV (reference sequence). The V end was cut by 6 bases, the J end by 2 bases, with 13 bases between. The CDR3 sequence is 14 residues long. The CDR3 loop reads CASRAALYQETQYF. The CDR3 DNA follows: TGTGCCAGCAGGGCGGCGTTATATCAAGAGACCCAGTACTTC.

This clone was seen a single time. The V and J genes are TRBV28 and TRBJ2-7; 10 bases are a match to TRBD1. The CDR3 is 16 residues long. The V gene end was trimmed by 3 bases and the J gene end by 3 bases; junction bases not matched to a gene: 8. Germline V lookup: CDR1 MDHEN, CDR2 SYDVKM. As DNA, the CDR3 is TGTGCCAGCAGTTTCCACCTCGGGACAGGGGACTACGAGCAGTACTTC. As protein: CASSFHLGTGDYEQYF.

This chain joins TRBV18 and TRBJ1-2; D gene ambiguous. CDR3 length: 13 amino acids. V lost 1 base and J 7 bases, leaving 10 bases between the germline ends. Per the germline V gene, CDR1 is KGHSH and CDR2 is LQKENI. CDR3 sequence (DNA): TGTGCCAGCTCACCACGGGCCGTTCCTGGCTACACCTTC. Amino acid sequence: CASSPRAVPGYTF.

The count of this clone is one. The J gene is TRBJ2-7, the V gene TRBV29-1; TRBD1 is a possible D gene (8 bases). Germline loops: CDR1 SQVTM, CDR2 ANQGSEA. CDR3 size: 14 residues. Trimming took 0 bases from V and 6 from J, leaving 15 bases between them. This CDR3 reads CSVEDTNRGGEQYF. Here the CDR3 DNA reads TGCAGCGTTGAAGATACAAACAGGGGGGGCGAGCAGTACTTC.

In DNA, the CDR3 is TGCAGCGTTGATCCCGGGGGAGGGCCATCAAACGAGCAGTACTTC. Protein sequence: CSVDPGGGPSNEQYF. This chain links TRBV29-1 with TRBJ2-7; 7 bases are shared with TRBD2. Germline lookup yields CDR1 SQVTM and CDR2 ANQGSEA. V gave up 3 bases and J gave up 5 bases; unmatched junction bases: 13. The CDR3 extends over 15 amino acids.

This clone was seen once. CDR3 sequence: CASSEWSPQGGFGYTF. CDR3 DNA: TGTGCCAGCAGTGAATGGTCGCCCCAGGGTGGGTTTGGCTACACCTTC. The V and J genes are TRBV25-1 and TRBJ1-2, with D perhaps TRBD1 (5 bases). With 1 base removed from V and 7 bases from J, the gap between germline ends came to 19 bases. CDR1 and CDR2 (germline): MGHDK, SYGVNS. This CDR3 is built from 16 residues.

With respect to this clone: Germline and junction disagree at one end, which may indicate a read error. The V call is TRBV6-5, the J call TRBJ2-2; TRBD2 agrees at 9 bases. The CDR3 is 14 residues long. Germline CDR1 reads MNHEY; CDR2 reads SVGAGI. CDR3 bases: TGTGCGAGCAGGCGGGAGGGCCGCACCGGGGAGCTGTTTTTT. It codes for CASRREGRTGELFF.

J is TRBJ2-1 and V is TRBV11-2, with D perhaps matching TRBD2 (7 bases). The CDR3 loop spans 16 amino acids. The germline V gene encodes CDR1 SGHAT and CDR2 FQNNGV. Between the trimmed V and J ends, which lost 1 base and 5 bases, there was a span of 15 bases. The CDR3 nucleotides are TGTGCCAGCAGCTTAGCGGGCGGGGGCTTCCACAATGAGCAGTTCTTC. This sequence encodes CASSLAGGGFHNEQFF.

This sequence joins TRBV28 and TRBJ2-2, with 8 bases identical to TRBD1. The trim removed 2 bases at V and 1 base at J, leaving 3 bases unmatched. This CDR3 comprises 16 residues. Looked up from germline, CDR1 is MDHEN and CDR2 is SYDVKM. The CDR3 region is CASSLQGAQNTGELFF. The CDR3 bases are TGTGCCAGCAGTTTACAGGGGGCCCAGAACACCGGGGAGCTGTTTTTT.

The V call is TRBV30, the J call TRBJ1-2; no clear D gene. Trimming took 4 bases from V and 4 from J, leaving 10 bases between them. CDR1 GTSNPN and CDR2 SVGIG come from the germline V gene (reference sequence). This CDR3 contains 12 residues. The CDR3: CAWTSTGYGYTF. The CDR3 nucleotides read TGTGCCTGGACTAGTACGGGCTATGGCTACACCTTC.

This rearrangement joins TRBV4-3 to TRBJ1-2; 9 bases match TRBD1. The germline gives CDR1 LGHNA, CDR2 YSLEER. The CDR3 contains 17 residues. Losses at the gene ends were 7 bases for V and 2 bases for J; bases not matched to a gene: 14. The chain's CDR3 is CASTEGIGQGINYGYTF. The CDR3 DNA follows: TGCGCCAGCACCGAGGGAATAGGACAGGGGATAAACTATGGCTACACCTTC.

The gene calls are TRBV27 and TRBJ1-5, with no clear D. Germline values: CDR1 MNHEY, CDR2 SMNVEV (reference sequence). Trimming removed 1 base at V and 6 bases at J, with 4 bases between. This CDR3 has 12 residues. This CDR3 reads CASSLYGQPQHF. The CDR3 DNA sequence: TGTGCCAGCAGTTTATACGGTCAGCCCCAGCATTTT.

This sequence joins TRBV6-5 and TRBJ1-1; D unclear. The CDR3 covers 14 residues. Trimming pared 5 bases from V and 4 bases from J, leaving 14 bases between. Germline V CDR1 and CDR2: MNHEY, SVGAGI. The CDR3 protein is CASSRGLRGTEAFF. The CDR3 DNA follows: TGTGCCAGCAGTCGCGGGCTACGGGGCACTGAAGCTTTCTTT.

The chain combines TRBV7-9 with TRBJ2-7; 8 bases align to TRBD1. Looked up from germline, CDR1 is SEHNR and CDR2 is FQNEAQ (reference sequence). The J segment lost 8 bases and the V segment lost 4 bases, leaving 4 bases of the junction unmatched. The CDR3 loop spans 12 amino acids. The DNA for the CDR3 is TGTGCCAGCAGCTACGGACAGGGCAAGCAGTACTTC. It is translated as CASSYGQGKQYF.

As regards this clone: The sample holds other DNA sequences that translate to the same CDR3. The chain recombines TRBV5-6 with TRBJ2-3, with D uncertain. V was pared by 0 bases and J by 0 bases, with 8 bases between. The CDR3 extends over 15 amino acids. In germline, CDR1 is SGHDT, CDR2 YYEEEE. CDR3 bases: TGTGCCAGCAGCTTGGGAGGCGGAAGCACAGATACGCAGTATTTT. Its protein product is CASSLGGGSTDTQYF.

This CDR3 is CASSWGPPGQGRREYF. In DNA, the CDR3 is TGTGCCAGCAGCTGGGGGCCCCCGGGACAGGGAAGGCGCGAGTACTTC. The chain has TRBV11-3 and TRBJ2-4; 9 bases fit TRBD1. V gave up 4 bases and J gave up 14 bases; unmatched junction bases: 18. Germline V gene lookup returns CDR1 SGHNT and CDR2 YENEEA. The CDR3 is 16 amino acids.

The chain couples TRBV30 to TRBJ1-2, with 7 bases fitting TRBD1. This CDR3 region has 12 residues. From germline, CDR1 is GTSNPN and CDR2 SVGIG (reference sequence). V shed 5 bases, J shed 6 bases, and the junction held 6 bases outside the gene matches. The CDR3 DNA is TGTGCCTGGGAACTGACAGGGAATGGCTACACCTTC. Residues: CAWELTGNGYTF. Filled out from reference TRBV30 and TRBJ1-2, the complete variable domain reads SQTIHQWPATLVQPVGSPLSLECTVEGTSNPNLYWYRQAAGRGLQLLFYSVGIGQISSEVPQNLSASRPQDRQFILSSKKLLLSDSGFYLCAWELTGNGYTFGSGTRLTVV.

V gene TRBV18 combines with J gene TRBJ2-2; TRBD1 aligns across 9 bases. With V trimmed by 2 bases and J by 5 bases, 6 bases remained unmatched. CDR3 length equals 16 residues. Germline V gene data show CDR1 as KGHSH and CDR2 as LQKENI. CDR3 loop: CASSPTGGAWTGELFF. DNA of the CDR3: TGTGCCAGCTCACCAACAGGGGGCGCGTGGACCGGGGAGCTGTTTTTT. Filled out from reference TRBV18 and TRBJ2-2, the complete variable domain reads NAGVMQNPRHLVRRRGQEARLRCSPMKGHSHVYWYRQLPEEGLKFMVYLQKENIIDESGMPKERFSAEFPKEGPSILRIQQVVRGDSAAYFCASSPTGGAWTGELFFGEGSRLTVL.

Turning to this clone: Sequence at one end of the junction differs from germline and may be a read error. The V call is TRBV6-5, the J call TRBJ1-5; 9 bases map to TRBD1. Germline loops: CDR1 MNHEY, CDR2 SVGAGI. CDR3 size: 16 residues. CDR3 DNA sequence: TGTGCCAGCAGCTACTCAAAAACAGGGGGCGGTCAGCCCCAGCATTTT. This translates into CASSYSKTGGGQPQHF.

The J gene is TRBJ2-5, the V gene TRBV5-8; 7 bases map to TRBD2. The CDR3 is 15 amino acids. The J segment lost 5 bases and the V segment lost 1 base, leaving 8 bases of the junction unmatched. CDR1 and CDR2 from the germline V gene are SGHTS and YDEGEE. The CDR3 spells CASSLMGGSRETQYF. CDR3 in DNA: TGTGCCAGCAGCTTGATGGGCGGGAGTAGGGAGACCCAGTACTTC. Complete variable domain (other parts from reference TRBV5-8 and TRBJ2-5): EAGVTQSPTHLIKTRGQQATLRCSPISGHTSVYWYQQALGLGLQFLLWYDEGEERNRGNFPPRFSGRQFPNYSSELNVNALELEDSALYLCASSLMGGSRETQYFGPGTRLLVL.

The gene calls are TRBV12-5 and TRBJ2-7; D unclear. The V gene's germline CDR1 is LGHNT and CDR2 FRNRAP. This CDR3 contains 15 residues. V was pared by 1 base and J by 2 bases, with 12 bases between. CDR3 sequence reads: CASGLERLPTYEQYF. In DNA, the CDR3 is TGTGCTAGTGGTTTGGAAAGACTGCCCACCTACGAGCAGTACTTC.

A single count supports this clone. The DNA of the CDR3 is TGTGCCAGCAGTTACTCGAAATTCGCTAGCGGGAGGGAAGGCGAGCAGTACTTC. Translated, it gives CASSYSKFASGREGEQYF. V usage is TRBV6-7 and J usage is TRBJ2-7; 12 nucleotides line up with TRBD2. TRBV6-7 is identified as an open reading frame with a role that is uncertain. V lost 0 bases and J lost 6; bases outside the gene matches: 12. This CDR3 contains 18 residues.

About this clone: Other DNA sequences in this sample translate to the same CDR3. The chain joins TRBV6-5 to TRBJ1-5, with D possibly being TRBD1 (5 bases). CDR1 and CDR2 from the germline V gene are MNHEY and SVGAGI. The CDR3 contains 14 residues. The ends were cut back, 2 bases at V and 0 bases at J, with 5 bases in the middle. The CDR3 region is CASSYQGSNQPQHF. CDR3 in DNA: TGTGCCAGCAGTTACCAGGGTAGCAATCAGCCCCAGCATTTT.